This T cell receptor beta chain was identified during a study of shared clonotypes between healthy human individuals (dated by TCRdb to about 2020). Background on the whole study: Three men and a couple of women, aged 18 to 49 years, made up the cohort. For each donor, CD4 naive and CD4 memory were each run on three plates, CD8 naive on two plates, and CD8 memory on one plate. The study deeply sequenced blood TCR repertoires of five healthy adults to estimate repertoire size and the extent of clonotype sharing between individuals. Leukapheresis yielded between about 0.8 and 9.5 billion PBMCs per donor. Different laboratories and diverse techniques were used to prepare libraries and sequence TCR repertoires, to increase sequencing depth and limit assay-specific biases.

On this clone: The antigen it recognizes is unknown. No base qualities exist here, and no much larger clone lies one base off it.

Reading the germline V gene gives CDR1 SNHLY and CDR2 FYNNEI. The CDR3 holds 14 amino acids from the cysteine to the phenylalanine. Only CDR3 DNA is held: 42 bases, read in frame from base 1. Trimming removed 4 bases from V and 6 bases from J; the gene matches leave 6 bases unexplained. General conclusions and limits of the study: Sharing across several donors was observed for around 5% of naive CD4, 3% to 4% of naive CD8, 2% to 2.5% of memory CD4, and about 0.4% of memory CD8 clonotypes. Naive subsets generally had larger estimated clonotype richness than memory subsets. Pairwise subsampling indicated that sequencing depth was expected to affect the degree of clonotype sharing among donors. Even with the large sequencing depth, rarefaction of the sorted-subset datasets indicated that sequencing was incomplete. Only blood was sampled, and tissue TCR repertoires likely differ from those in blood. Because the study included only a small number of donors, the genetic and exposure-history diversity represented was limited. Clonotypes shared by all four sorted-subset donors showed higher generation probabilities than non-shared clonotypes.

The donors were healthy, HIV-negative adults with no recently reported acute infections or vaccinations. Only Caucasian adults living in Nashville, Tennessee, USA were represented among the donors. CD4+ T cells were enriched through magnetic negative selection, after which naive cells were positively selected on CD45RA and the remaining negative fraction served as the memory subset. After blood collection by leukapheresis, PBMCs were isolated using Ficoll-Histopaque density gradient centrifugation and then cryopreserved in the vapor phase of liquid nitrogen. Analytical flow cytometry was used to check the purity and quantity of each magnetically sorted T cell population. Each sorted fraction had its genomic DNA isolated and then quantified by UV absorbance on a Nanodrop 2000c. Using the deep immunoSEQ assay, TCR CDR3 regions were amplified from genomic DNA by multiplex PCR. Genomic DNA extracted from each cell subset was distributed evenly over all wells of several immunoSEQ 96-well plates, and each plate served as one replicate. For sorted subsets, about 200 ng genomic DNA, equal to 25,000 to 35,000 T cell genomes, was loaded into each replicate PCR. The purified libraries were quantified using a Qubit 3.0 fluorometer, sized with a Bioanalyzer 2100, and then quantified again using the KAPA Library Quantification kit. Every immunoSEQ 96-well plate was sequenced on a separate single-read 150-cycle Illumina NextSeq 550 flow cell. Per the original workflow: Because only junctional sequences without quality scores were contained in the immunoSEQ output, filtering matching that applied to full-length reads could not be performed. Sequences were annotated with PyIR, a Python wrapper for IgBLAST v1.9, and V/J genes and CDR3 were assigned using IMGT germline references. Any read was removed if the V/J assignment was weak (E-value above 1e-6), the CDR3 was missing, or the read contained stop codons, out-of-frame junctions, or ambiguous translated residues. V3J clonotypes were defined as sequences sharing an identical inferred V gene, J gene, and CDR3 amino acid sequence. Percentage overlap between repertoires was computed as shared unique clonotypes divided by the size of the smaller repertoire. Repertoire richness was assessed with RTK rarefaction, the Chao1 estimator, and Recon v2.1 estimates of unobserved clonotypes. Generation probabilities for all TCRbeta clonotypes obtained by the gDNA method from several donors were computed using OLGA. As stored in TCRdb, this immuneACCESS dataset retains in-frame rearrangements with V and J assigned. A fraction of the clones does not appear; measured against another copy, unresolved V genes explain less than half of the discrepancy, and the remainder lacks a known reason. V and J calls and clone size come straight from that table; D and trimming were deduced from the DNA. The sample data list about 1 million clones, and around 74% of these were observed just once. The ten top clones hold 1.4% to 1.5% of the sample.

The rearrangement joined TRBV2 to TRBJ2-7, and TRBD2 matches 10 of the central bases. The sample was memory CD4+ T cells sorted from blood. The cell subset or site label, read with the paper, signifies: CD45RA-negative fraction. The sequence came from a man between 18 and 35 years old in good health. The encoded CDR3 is CASSALAGAGEQYF. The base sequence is TGTGCCAGCAGTGCTCTAGCGGGAGCGGGCGAGCAGTACTTC.